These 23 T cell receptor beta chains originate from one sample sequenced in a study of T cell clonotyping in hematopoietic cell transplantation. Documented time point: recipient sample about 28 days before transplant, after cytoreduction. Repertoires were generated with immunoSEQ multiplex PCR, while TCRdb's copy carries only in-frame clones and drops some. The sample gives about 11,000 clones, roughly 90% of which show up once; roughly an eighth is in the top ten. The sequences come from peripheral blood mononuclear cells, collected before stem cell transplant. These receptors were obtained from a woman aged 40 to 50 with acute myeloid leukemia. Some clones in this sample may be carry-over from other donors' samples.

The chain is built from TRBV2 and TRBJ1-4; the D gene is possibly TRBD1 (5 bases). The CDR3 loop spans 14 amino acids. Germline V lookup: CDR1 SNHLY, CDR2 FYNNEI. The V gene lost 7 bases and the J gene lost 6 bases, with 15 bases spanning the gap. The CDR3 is CASTVGTGYEKLFF. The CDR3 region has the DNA TGTGCCAGCACCGTTGGGACGGGGTATGAAAAACTGTTTTTT.

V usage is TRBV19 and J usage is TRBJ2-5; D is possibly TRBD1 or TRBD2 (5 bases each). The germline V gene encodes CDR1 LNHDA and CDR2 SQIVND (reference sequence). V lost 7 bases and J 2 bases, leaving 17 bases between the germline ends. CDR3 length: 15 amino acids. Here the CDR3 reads CASKGMASGQETQYF. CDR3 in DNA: TGTGCCAGTAAGGGGATGGCCAGCGGACAAGAGACCCAGTACTTC.

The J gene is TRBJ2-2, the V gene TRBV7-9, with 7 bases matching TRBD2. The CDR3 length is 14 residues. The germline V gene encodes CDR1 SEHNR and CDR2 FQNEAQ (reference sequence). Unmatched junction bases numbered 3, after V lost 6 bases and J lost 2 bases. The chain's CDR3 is CASRGLPNTGELFF. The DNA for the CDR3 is TGTGCCAGCAGGGGACTACCTAACACCGGGGAGCTGTTTTTT. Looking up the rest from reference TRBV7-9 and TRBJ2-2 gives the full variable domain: DTGVSQNPRHKITKRGQNVTFRCDPISEHNRLYWYRQTLGQGPEFLTYFQNEAQLEKSRLLSDRFSAERPKGSFSTLEIQRTEQGDSAMYLCASRGLPNTGELFFGEGSRLTVL.

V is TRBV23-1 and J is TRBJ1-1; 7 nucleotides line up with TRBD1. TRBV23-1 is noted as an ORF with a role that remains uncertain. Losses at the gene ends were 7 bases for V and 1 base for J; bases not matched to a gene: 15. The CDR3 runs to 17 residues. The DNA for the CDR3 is TGCGCCAGCAAGAACAGGAGGGACAGACCACCGAACACTGAAGCTTTCTTT. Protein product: CASKNRRDRPPNTEAFF.

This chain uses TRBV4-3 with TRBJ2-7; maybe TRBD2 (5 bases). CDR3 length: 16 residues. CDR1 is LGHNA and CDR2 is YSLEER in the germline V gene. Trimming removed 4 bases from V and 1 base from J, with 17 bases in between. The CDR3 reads CASSRLSGVGSYEQYF. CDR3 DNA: TGCGCCAGCAGCCGATTATCCGGGGTGGGGTCCTACGAGCAGTACTTC.

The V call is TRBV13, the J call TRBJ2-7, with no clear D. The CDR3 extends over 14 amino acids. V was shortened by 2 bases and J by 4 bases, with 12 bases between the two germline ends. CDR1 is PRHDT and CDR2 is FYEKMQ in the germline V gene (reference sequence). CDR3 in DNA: TGTGCCAGCAGCTTATCCTCCCGTGGATACGAGCAGTACTTC. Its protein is CASSLSSRGYEQYF.

The CDR3 DNA reads TGTGCCAGTAGTATAGAGACGGGAGCCAGAGAGACCCAGTACTTC. The encoded protein is CASSIETGARETQYF. V is TRBV19 and J is TRBJ2-5, with D possibly matching TRBD2 (6 bases). Per the germline V gene, CDR1 is LNHDA and CDR2 is SQIVND (reference sequence). The length of the CDR3 is 15 residues. V was pared by 0 bases and J by 4 bases, with 12 bases between.

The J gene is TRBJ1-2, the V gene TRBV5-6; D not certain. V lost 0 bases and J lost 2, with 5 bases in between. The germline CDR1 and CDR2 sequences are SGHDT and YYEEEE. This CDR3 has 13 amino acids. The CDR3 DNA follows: TGTGCCAGCAGCTTGGACGGAAACTATGGCTACACCTTC. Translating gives CASSLDGNYGYTF.

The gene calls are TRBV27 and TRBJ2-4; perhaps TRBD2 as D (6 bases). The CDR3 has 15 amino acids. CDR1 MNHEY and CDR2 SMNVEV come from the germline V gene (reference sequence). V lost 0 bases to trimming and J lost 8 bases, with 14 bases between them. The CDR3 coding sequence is TGTGCCAGCAGTTTATCGACTAGAGATTTGTACATTCAGTACTTC. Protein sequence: CASSLSTRDLYIQYF.

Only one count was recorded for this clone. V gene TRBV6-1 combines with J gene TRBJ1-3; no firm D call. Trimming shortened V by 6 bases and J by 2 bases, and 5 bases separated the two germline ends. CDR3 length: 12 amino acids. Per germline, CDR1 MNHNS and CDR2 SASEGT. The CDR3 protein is CASRWTGNTIYF. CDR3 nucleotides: TGTGCCAGCAGGTGGACTGGAAACACCATATATTTT.

CDR3 amino acids: CASSLAPTSGSYEQYF. The CDR3 DNA sequence: TGTGCCAGCAGCTTAGCCCCGACTAGCGGGAGCTACGAGCAGTACTTC. The chain has TRBV7-6 and TRBJ2-7, with 12 bases that match TRBD2. Germline lookup yields CDR1 SGHVS and CDR2 FNYEAQ. V lost 0 bases to trimming and J lost 3 bases; unmatched junction nucleotides: 3. The CDR3 has 16 residues.

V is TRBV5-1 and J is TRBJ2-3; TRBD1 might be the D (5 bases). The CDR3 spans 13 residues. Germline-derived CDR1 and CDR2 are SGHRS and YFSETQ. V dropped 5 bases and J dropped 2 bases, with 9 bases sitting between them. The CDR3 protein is CASRSGATDTQYF. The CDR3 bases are TGCGCCAGCAGGAGTGGGGCCACAGATACGCAGTATTTT.

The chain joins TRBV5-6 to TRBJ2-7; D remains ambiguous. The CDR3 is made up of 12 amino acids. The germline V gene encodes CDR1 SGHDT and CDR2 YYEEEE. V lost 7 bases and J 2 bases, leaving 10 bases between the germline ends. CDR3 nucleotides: TGTGCCAGCCGCGGCAGAACCTACGAGCAGTACTTC. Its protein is CASRGRTYEQYF.

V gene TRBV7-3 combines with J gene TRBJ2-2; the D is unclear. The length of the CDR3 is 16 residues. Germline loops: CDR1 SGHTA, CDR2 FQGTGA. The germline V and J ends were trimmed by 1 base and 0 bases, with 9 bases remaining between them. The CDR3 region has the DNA TGTGCCAGCAGCTTAATTTTGACAACGAACACCGGGGAGCTGTTTTTT. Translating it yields CASSLILTTNTGELFF.

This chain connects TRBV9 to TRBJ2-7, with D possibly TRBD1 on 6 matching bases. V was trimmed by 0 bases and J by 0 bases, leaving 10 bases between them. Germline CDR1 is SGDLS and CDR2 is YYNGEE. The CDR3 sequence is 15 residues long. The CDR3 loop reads CASSVESQGSYEQYF. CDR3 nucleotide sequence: TGTGCCAGCAGCGTAGAGTCACAGGGCTCCTACGAGCAGTACTTC.

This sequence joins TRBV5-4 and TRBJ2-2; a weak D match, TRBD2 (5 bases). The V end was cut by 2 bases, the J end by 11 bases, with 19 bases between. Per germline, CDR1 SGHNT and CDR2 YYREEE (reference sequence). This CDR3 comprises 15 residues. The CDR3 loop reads CASSFSGMRRSELFF. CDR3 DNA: TGTGCCAGCAGCTTTTCGGGGATGCGACGCTCAGAGCTGTTTTTT.

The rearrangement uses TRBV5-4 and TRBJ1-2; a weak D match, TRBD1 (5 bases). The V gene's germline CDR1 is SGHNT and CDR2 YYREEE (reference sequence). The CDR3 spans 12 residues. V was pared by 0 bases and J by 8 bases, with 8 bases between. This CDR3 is CASSLVEGGYTF. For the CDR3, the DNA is TGTGCCAGCAGCTTGGTGGAGGGGGGCTACACCTTC.

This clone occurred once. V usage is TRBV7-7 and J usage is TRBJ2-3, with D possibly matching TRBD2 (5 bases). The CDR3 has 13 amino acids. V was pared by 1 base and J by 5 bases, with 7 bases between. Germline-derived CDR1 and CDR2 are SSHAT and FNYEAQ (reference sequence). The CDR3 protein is CASSLDRGDTQYF. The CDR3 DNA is TGTGCCAGCAGCTTAGACCGGGGAGATACGCAGTATTTT.

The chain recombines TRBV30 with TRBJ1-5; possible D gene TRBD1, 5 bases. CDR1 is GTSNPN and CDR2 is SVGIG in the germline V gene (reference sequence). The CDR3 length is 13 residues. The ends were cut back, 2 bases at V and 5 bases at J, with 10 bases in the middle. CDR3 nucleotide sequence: TGTGCCTGGAGTCCCCTACAGGATCAGCCCCAGCATTTT. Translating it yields CAWSPLQDQPQHF.

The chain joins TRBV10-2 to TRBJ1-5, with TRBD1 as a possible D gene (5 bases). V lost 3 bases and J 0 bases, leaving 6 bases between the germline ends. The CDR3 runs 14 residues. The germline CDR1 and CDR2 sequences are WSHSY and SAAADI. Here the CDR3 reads CASSERGSNQPQHF. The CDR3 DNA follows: TGCGCCAGCAGTGAAAGGGGTAGCAATCAGCCCCAGCATTTT.

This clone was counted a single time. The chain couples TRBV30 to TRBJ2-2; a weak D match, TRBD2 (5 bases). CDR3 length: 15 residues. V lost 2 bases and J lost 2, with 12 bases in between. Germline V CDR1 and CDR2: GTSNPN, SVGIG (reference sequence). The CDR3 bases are TGTGCCTGGAGTCAGTGGACGGGAAACACCGGGGAGCTGTTTTTT. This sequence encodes CAWSQWTGNTGELFF.

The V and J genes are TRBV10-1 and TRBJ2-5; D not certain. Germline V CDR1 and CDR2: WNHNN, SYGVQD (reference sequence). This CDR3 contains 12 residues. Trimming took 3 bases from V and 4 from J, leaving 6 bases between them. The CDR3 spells CASSDGRETQYF. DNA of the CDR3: TGCGCCAGCAGTGACGGCCGAGAGACCCAGTACTTC.

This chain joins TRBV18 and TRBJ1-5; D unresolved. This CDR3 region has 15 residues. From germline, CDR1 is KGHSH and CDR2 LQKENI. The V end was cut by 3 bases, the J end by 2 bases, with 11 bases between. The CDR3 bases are TGTGCCAGCTCACCGAGCCGGGTTGGCAATCAGCCCCAGCATTTT. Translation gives CASSPSRVGNQPQHF.